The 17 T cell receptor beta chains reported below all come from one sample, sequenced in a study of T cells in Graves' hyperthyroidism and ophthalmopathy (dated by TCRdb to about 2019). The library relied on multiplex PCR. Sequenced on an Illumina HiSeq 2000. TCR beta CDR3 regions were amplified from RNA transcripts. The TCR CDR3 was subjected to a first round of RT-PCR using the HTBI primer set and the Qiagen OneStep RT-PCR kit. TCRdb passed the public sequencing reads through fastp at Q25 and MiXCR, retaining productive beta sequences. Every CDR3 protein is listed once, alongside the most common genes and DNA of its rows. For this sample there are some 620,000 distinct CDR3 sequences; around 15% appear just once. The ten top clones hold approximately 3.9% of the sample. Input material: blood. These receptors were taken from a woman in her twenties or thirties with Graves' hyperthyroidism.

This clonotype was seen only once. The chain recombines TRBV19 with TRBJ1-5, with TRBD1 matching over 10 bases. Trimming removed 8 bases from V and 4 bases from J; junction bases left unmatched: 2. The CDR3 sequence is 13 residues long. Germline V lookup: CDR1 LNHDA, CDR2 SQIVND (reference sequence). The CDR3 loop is CASWDRGNQPQHF. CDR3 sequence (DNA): TGTGCCAGTTGGGACAGGGGTAATCAGCCCCAGCATTTT. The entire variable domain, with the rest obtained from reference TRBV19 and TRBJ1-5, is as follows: DGGITQSPKYLFRKEGQNVTLSCEQNLNHDAMYWYRQDPGQGLRLIYYSQIVNDFQKGDIAEGYSVSREKKESFPLTVTSAQKNPTAFYLCASWDRGNQPQHFGDGTRLSIL.

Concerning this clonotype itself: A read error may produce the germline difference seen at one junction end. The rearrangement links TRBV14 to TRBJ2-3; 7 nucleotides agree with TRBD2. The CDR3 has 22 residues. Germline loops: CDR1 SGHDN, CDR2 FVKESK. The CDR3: CASSQEKAELSRWREITDTRYF. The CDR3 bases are TGTGCCAGCAGCCAAGAAAAGGCGGAACTAAGTCGCTGGCGGGAGATCACAGATACGCGGTATTTT.

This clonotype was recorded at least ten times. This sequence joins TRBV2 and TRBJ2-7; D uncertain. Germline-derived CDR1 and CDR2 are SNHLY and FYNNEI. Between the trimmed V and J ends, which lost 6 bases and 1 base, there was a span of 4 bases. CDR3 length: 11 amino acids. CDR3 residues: CASRGSYEQYF. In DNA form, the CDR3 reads TGTGCCAGCAGGGGGTCCTACGAGCAGTACTTC.

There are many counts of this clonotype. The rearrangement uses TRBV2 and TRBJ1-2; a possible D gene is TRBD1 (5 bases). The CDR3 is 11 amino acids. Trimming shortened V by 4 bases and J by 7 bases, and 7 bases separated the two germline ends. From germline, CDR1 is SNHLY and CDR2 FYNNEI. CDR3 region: CASSGGVGYTF. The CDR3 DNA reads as TGTGCCAGCAGTGGGGGGGTTGGCTACACCTTC.

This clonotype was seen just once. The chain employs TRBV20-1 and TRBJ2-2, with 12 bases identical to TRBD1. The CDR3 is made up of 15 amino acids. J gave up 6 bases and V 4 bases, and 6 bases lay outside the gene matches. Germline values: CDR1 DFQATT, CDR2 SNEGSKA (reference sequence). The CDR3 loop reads CSAKSGTGGPGELFF. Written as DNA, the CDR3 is TGCAGTGCTAAGTCCGGGACAGGGGGCCCCGGGGAGCTGTTTTTT.

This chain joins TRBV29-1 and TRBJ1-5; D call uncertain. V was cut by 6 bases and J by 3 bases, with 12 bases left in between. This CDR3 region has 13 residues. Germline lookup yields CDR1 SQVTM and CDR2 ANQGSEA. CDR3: CSVSTELNQPQHF. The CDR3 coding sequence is TGCAGCGTATCTACTGAACTCAATCAGCCCCAGCATTTT.

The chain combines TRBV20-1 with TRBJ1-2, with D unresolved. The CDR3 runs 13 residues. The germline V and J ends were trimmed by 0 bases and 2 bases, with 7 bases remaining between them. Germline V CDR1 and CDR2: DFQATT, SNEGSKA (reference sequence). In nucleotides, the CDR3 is TGCAGTGCTAGAGATATTCGAAACTATGGCTACACCTTC. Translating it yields CSARDIRNYGYTF.

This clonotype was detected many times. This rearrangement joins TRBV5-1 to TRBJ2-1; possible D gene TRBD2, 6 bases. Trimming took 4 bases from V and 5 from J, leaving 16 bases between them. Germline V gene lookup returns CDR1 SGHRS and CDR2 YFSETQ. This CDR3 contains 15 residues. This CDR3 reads CASSRETGLHNEQFF. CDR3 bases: TGCGCCAGCAGCCGGGAAACGGGACTTCACAATGAGCAGTTCTTC.

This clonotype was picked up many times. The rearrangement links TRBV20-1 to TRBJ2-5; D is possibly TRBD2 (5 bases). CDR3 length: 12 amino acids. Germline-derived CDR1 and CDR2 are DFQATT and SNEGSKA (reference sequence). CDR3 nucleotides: TGCAGCCACCGGACTGGCCAAGAGACCCAGTACTTC. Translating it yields CSHRTGQETQYF.

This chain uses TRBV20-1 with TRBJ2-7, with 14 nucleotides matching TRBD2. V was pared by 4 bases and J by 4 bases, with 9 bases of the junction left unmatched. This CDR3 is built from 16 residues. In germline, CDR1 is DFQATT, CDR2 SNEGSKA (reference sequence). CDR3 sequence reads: CSAKGTSGSPKYEQYF. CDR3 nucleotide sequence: TGCAGTGCTAAGGGGACTAGCGGGAGCCCTAAGTACGAGCAGTACTTC.

CDR3 sequence (DNA): TGTGCCAGCAGCGAACAGGGGGGATTCCTGGGTGGCTACACCTTC. It codes for CASSEQGGFLGGYTF. The chain couples TRBV6-2 or TRBV6-3 to TRBJ1-2, with 8 nucleotides matching TRBD1. This CDR3 contains 15 residues. With 6 bases clipped from V and 7 bases from J, the junction kept 13 bases outside the gene matches. Germline V gives CDR1 MNHEY, CDR2 SVGEGT.

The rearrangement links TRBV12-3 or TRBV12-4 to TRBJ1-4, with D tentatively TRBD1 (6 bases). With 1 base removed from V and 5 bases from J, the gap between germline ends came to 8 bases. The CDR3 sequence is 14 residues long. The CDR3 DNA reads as TGTGCCAGCAGTTTAGGGACAGAGAATGAAAAACTGTTTTTT. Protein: CASSLGTENEKLFF.

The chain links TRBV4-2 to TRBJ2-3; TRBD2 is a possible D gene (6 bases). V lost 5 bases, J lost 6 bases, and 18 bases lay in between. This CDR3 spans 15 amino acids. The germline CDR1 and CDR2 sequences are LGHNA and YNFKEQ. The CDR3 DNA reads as TGTGCCAGCAGCGAGACGCGGGATACCCCCGATACGCAGTATTTT. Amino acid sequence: CASSETRDTPDTQYF.

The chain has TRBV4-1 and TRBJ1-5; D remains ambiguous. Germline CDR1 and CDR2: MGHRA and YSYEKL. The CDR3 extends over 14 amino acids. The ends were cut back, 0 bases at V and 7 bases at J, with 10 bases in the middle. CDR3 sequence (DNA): TGCGCCAGCAGCCAAGATAAGGACGGGCAGCCCCAGCATTTT. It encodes CASSQDKDGQPQHF.

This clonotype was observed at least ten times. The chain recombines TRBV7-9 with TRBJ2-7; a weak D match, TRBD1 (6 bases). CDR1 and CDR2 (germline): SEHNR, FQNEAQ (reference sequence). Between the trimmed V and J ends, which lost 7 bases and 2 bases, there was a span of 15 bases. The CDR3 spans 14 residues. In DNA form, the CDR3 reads TGTGCCAGCATCGACCCGGACAGTCCCTACGAGCAGTACTTC. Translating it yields CASIDPDSPYEQYF.

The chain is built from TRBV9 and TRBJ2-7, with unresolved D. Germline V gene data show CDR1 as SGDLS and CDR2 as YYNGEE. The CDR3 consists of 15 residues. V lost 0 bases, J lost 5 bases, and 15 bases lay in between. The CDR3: CASSVEGVSKNEQYF. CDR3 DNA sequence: TGTGCCAGCAGCGTAGAAGGTGTAAGCAAGAACGAGCAGTACTTC.

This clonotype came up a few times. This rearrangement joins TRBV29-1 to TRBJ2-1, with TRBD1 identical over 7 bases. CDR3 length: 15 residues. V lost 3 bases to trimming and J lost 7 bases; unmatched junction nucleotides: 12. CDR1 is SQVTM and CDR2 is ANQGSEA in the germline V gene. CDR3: CSVELVGAGGNEQFF. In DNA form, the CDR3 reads TGCAGCGTTGAGCTAGTCGGGGCAGGGGGAAATGAGCAGTTCTTC.